This T cell receptor (beta chain) was identified in a study of shared clonotypes between healthy human individuals. Overall study results and limits: Non-shared clonotypes had lower generation probabilities than those shared by all four donors. About 5% of naive CD4 clonotypes were shared across several donors. On the whole, naive subsets had larger estimated richness than memory subsets had.

Donation came from healthy HIV-negative adults that had no recent acute infections or vaccinations. The table came from immunoSEQ multiplex PCR; TCRdb's copy has only in-frame clones and leaves some out. The sample carries around 340,000 clones, over 70% recorded once. The table lists this clone with a count of one. The antigen is not known. CDR1 and CDR2 from the germline V gene are SGHRS and YFSETQ. Trimming removed 0 bases from V and 1 base from J, with 22 bases in between. The CDR3 extends over 19 amino acids. The sequenced sample was memory CD4+ T cells sorted from blood. Described subset: CD45RA-negative fraction. This sequence joins TRBV5-1 and TRBJ1-2, with D unclear. The TCR comes from a man aged 25 to 40 in good health. CDR3 region: CASSLEGSRPSSFNYGYTF. In DNA form, the CDR3 reads TGCGCCAGCAGCTTGGAGGGTAGTCGTCCCTCTTCTTTTAACTATGGCTACACCTTC.